The 26 T cell receptor beta chains below come from one sample, sequenced in a study of blood T cell repertoires in COVID-19 (dated by TCRdb to the early 2020s). The method behind the library was the immunoSEQ multiplex PCR assay. As stored in TCRdb, this immuneACCESS dataset retains in-frame rearrangements with V and J assigned. A fraction of the clones does not appear; measured against another copy, unresolved V genes explain less than half of the discrepancy, and the remainder lacks a known reason. A total of 55,000 to 85,000 clones appear in this sample, 90% of them only once. Clones ranked in the top ten supply roughly 5% of the sample. The sequencing sample was made of peripheral blood. The receptors come from a woman younger than 35 with acute or convalescent COVID-19.

CDR3 in amino acids: CACPGTGAFDNSPLHF. CDR3 sequence (DNA): TGTGCCTGCCCTGGGACAGGGGCATTTGATAATTCACCCCTCCACTTT. The genes are TRBV30 and TRBJ1-6; 10 bases map to TRBD1. From germline, CDR1 is GTSNPN and CDR2 SVGIG (reference sequence). The CDR3 is 16 amino acids. J gave up 5 bases and V 6 bases, and 10 bases lay outside the gene matches. Based on the CDR3 plus reference TRBV30 and TRBJ1-6, the full variable domain is SQTIHQWPATLVQPVGSPLSLECTVEGTSNPNLYWYRQAAGRGLQLLFYSVGIGQISSEVPQNLSASRPQDRQFILSSKKLLLSDSGFYLCACPGTGAFDNSPLHFGNGTRLTVT.

The chain carries TRBV29-1 and TRBJ1-5, with TRBD1 matching 7 bases. Trimming at V came to 6 bases and at J to 2 bases, leaving 4 bases not matched to a gene. Per germline, CDR1 SQVTM and CDR2 ANQGSEA. The CDR3 sequence is 13 residues long. This CDR3 is CSVSDRGNQPQHF. Written as DNA, the CDR3 is TGCAGCGTCTCAGACAGGGGCAATCAGCCCCAGCATTTT. The full variable domain, in which reference TRBV29-1 and TRBJ1-5 provide the parts outside the CDR3, is SAVISQKPSRDICQRGTSLTIQCQVDSQVTMMFWYRQQPGQSLTLIATANQGSEATYESGFVIDKFPISRPNLTFSTLTVSNMSPEDSSIYLCSVSDRGNQPQHFGDGTRLSIL.

The V and J genes are TRBV19 and TRBJ2-7, with unresolved D. Trimming removed 3 bases at V and 2 bases at J, with 11 bases between. Germline V gene data show CDR1 as LNHDA and CDR2 as SQIVND (reference sequence). There are 14 residues in the CDR3. Written as DNA, the CDR3 is TGTGCCAGTAGTATCGGTCTACTGGCCTACGAGCAGTACTTC. This translates into CASSIGLLAYEQYF.

The V gene is TRBV28, the J gene TRBJ2-1, with a weak D call TRBD2 (5 bases). From germline, CDR1 is MDHEN and CDR2 SYDVKM. V was pared by 7 bases and J by 5 bases, with 15 bases between. The length of the CDR3 is 14 residues. CDR3 amino acids: CASKKLGQNNEQFF. The CDR3, as DNA: TGTGCCAGCAAGAAACTAGGCCAAAACAATGAGCAGTTCTTC.

This chain links TRBV30 with TRBJ2-3; D unclear. V was pared by 4 bases and J by 0 bases, with 8 bases between. The CDR3 consists of 13 residues. Germline V lookup: CDR1 GTSNPN, CDR2 SVGIG (reference sequence). Here the CDR3 DNA reads TGTGCCTGGAAGCAACCAAGCACAGATACGCAGTATTTT. Protein product: CAWKQPSTDTQYF.

The rearrangement links TRBV4-1 to TRBJ2-3; D remains unclear. Per the germline V gene, CDR1 is MGHRA and CDR2 is YSYEKL. The germline V and J ends were trimmed by 1 base and 0 bases, with 8 bases remaining between them. This CDR3 spans 15 amino acids. The CDR3 is CASSQGQVSTDTQYF. The CDR3 DNA reads as TGCGCCAGCAGCCAAGGTCAGGTCAGCACAGATACGCAGTATTTT.

In this sample, this clone turned up once. The rearrangement joins TRBV11-2 to TRBJ1-4; weak D call: TRBD1 (5 bases). CDR1 and CDR2 from the germline V gene are SGHAT and FQNNGV. CDR3 size: 14 residues. V lost 4 bases to trimming and J lost 4 bases, with 10 bases between them. DNA for the CDR3: TGTGCCAGCAGCTATCAGACAGTTAATGAAAAACTGTTTTTT. It encodes CASSYQTVNEKLFF.

The chain uses TRBV5-4 and TRBJ1-1; tentatively, D is TRBD1 (6 bases). Trimming cost V 2 bases and J 6 bases, with 11 bases left between them. The CDR3 covers 13 residues. Germline V gene sequence: CDR1 SGHNT, CDR2 YYREEE (reference sequence). Here the CDR3 reads CASSFAGVSEAFF. CDR3 nucleotide sequence: TGTGCCAGCAGCTTCGCAGGGGTTTCTGAAGCTTTCTTT.

The gene calls are TRBV5-1 and TRBJ1-6; TRBD1 agrees at 8 bases. V lost 0 bases and J lost 5; bases outside the gene matches: 7. CDR1 and CDR2 from the germline V gene are SGHRS and YFSETQ. This CDR3 has 17 amino acids. The CDR3 protein is CASSLGGQGTNNSPLHF. DNA of the CDR3: TGCGCCAGCAGCTTGGGAGGACAGGGAACTAATAATTCACCCCTCCACTTT.

This clone was detected only once. CDR3 loop: CASSQASLGQGPYSPLHF. The CDR3 DNA sequence: TGTGCCAGCAGCCAAGCATCTCTTGGACAGGGCCCTTATTCACCCCTCCACTTT. The chain is built from TRBV4-2 and TRBJ1-6, with 8 bases fitting TRBD1. Germline assignment: CDR1 LGHNA and CDR2 YNFKEQ. V lost 1 base and J lost 8; bases outside the gene matches: 13. The CDR3 extends over 18 amino acids.

The chain recombines TRBV28 with TRBJ1-5, with TRBD1 matching over 8 bases. CDR3 size: 17 residues. V shed 4 bases and J 2 bases; nucleotides not matched to a gene: 10. Per the germline V gene, CDR1 is MDHEN and CDR2 is SYDVKM. The CDR3 nucleotides read TGTGCCAGCAGTTCGGGACAGGCCCAGGATGGCAATCAGCCCCAGCATTTT. Translation gives CASSSGQAQDGNQPQHF.

The chain recombines TRBV13 with TRBJ2-1, with TRBD1 as a possible D gene (5 bases). V lost 4 bases, J lost 3 bases, and 16 bases lay in between. The CDR3 is 16 residues long. Germline V gene lookup returns CDR1 PRHDT and CDR2 FYEKMQ (reference sequence). CDR3: CASSYTLGVVYNEQFF. The CDR3 DNA is TGTGCCAGCAGCTATACTCTAGGGGTAGTCTACAATGAGCAGTTCTTC.

The chain combines TRBV30 with TRBJ2-7; no reliable D call. The CDR3 runs to 12 residues. V was cut by 5 bases and J by 3 bases, with 11 bases left in between. Looked up from germline, CDR1 is GTSNPN and CDR2 is SVGIG (reference sequence). The CDR3 here is CAWSHPSYEQYF. CDR3 in DNA: TGTGCCTGGTCTCATCCCAGCTACGAGCAGTACTTC.

This clone was recorded only once. V is TRBV7-2 and J is TRBJ2-2; 10 positions agree with TRBD1. This CDR3 has 18 amino acids. CDR1 SGHTA and CDR2 FQGNSA come from the germline V gene. Trimming at V came to 2 bases and at J to 6 bases, leaving 12 bases not matched to a gene. The CDR3 region is CASSLFGSGQGIAGELFF. The CDR3 DNA follows: TGTGCCAGCAGCTTATTTGGTTCGGGACAGGGGATAGCCGGGGAGCTGTTTTTT.

This clone has a single count. This chain joins TRBV11-2 and TRBJ2-5; D gene uncertain. Germline-derived CDR1 and CDR2 are SGHAT and FQNNGV. V was pared by 3 bases and J by 1 base, with 9 bases between. There are 14 residues in the CDR3. In DNA, the CDR3 is TGTGCCAGCAGCTTCACATTGTCCCAAGAGACCCAGTACTTC. Translating gives CASSFTLSQETQYF.

The chain employs TRBV30 and TRBJ1-5; D perhaps matches TRBD1 (6 bases). V lost 0 bases, J lost 11 bases, and 8 bases lay in between. Per the germline V gene, CDR1 is GTSNPN and CDR2 is SVGIG (reference sequence). The CDR3 is 11 residues long. CDR3 coding DNA: TGTGCCTGGAGTGTAGGGGGTGCCCAGCATTTT. Protein product: CAWSVGGAQHF.

V usage is TRBV4-1 and J usage is TRBJ1-4, with 9 nucleotides matching TRBD1. CDR3 length: 15 amino acids. Germline lookup yields CDR1 MGHRA and CDR2 YSYEKL. The trim removed 8 bases at V and 3 bases at J, leaving 7 bases unmatched. CDR3 nucleotides: TGCGCCAGCGGTCAACAGGGGGCGGCTAATGAAAAACTGTTTTTT. It specifies CASGQQGAANEKLFF.

The V call is TRBV7-8, the J call TRBJ1-3, with unresolved D. Trimming removed 3 bases from V and 0 bases from J, with 9 bases in between. The CDR3 covers 15 residues. Germline loops: CDR1 SGHVS, CDR2 FQNEAQ. CDR3 sequence (DNA): TGTGCCAGCAGCTTGGGCCGAAGCTCTGGAAACACCATATATTTT. Protein: CASSLGRSSGNTIYF. Full variable domain (outside the CDR3, taken from reference TRBV7-8 and TRBJ1-3): GAGVSQSPRYKVAKRGQDVALRCDPISGHVSLFWYQQALGQGPEFLTYFQNEAQLDKSGLPSDRFFAERPEGSVSTLKIQRTQQEDSAVYLCASSLGRSSGNTIYFGEGSWLTVV.

This sequence joins TRBV9 and TRBJ2-1; 11 bases are shared with TRBD2. With V trimmed by 5 bases and J by 4 bases, 5 bases remained unmatched. CDR3 length: 15 residues. Germline-derived CDR1 and CDR2 are SGDLS and YYNGEE. The DNA for the CDR3 is TGTGCCAGCAGTTTAGCGGGGGGGCGGTACAATGAGCAGTTCTTC. It translates to CASSLAGGRYNEQFF.

The rearrangement uses TRBV27 and TRBJ1-1; D is possibly TRBD1 (6 bases). The CDR3 consists of 14 residues. V lost 1 base to trimming and J lost 2 bases, with 8 bases between them. Germline V gene sequence: CDR1 MNHEY, CDR2 SMNVEV (reference sequence). The CDR3 region has the DNA TGTGCCAGCAGTTTATTAGGGGGTAACACTGAAGCTTTCTTT. Its protein is CASSLLGGNTEAFF.

The CDR3: CASRDFYRDYGYTF. The CDR3 DNA is TGTGCCAGCAGGGACTTTTACAGGGACTATGGCTACACCTTC. The V gene is TRBV6-5, the J gene TRBJ1-2; perhaps TRBD1 as D (6 bases). Trimming stripped 6 bases from V and 3 bases from J, with 14 bases between. CDR1 MNHEY and CDR2 SVGAGI come from the germline V gene. The CDR3 is 14 amino acids.

The chain recombines TRBV11-2 with TRBJ2-3, with a weak D call TRBD2 (6 bases). This CDR3 is 16 amino acids long. The germline gives CDR1 SGHAT, CDR2 FQNNGV. V was trimmed by 4 bases and J by 5 bases, leaving 19 bases between them. The CDR3 spells CASSWTMRGYIDTQYF. DNA of the CDR3: TGTGCCAGCAGCTGGACAATGCGGGGATACATAGATACGCAGTATTTT.

The chain is built from TRBV11-2 and TRBJ2-3, with 10 bases lining up with TRBD2. The ends lost 6 bases at V and 0 bases at J; junction bases unmatched: 0. Per the germline V gene, CDR1 is SGHAT and CDR2 is FQNNGV. CDR3 size: 14 residues. The CDR3 DNA sequence: TGTGCCAGCAGGACTAGCGGGAGCACAGATACGCAGTATTTT. Protein product: CASRTSGSTDTQYF.

The V gene is TRBV4-3, the J gene TRBJ2-2, with D possibly being TRBD2 (6 bases). V lost 5 bases and J lost 5, with 12 bases in between. Germline V gene data show CDR1 as LGHNA and CDR2 as YSLEER. The CDR3 sequence is 14 residues long. CDR3 nucleotides: TGCGCCAGCAGCAGGAGGGCCGGGACCGGGGAGCTGTTTTTT. Its protein is CASSRRAGTGELFF.

This clone was counted once. V is TRBV29-1 and J is TRBJ1-2; maybe TRBD1 (5 bases). Germline V gene data show CDR1 as SQVTM and CDR2 as ANQGSEA. The CDR3 has 15 residues. The V end was cut by 4 bases, the J end by 2 bases, with 17 bases between. CDR3 amino acids: CSVGGERGSNYGYTF. CDR3 nucleotides: TGCAGCGTTGGGGGGGAGAGGGGCTCAAACTATGGCTACACCTTC.

The chain couples TRBV30 to TRBJ1-4; D is uncertain. CDR1 and CDR2 (germline): GTSNPN, SVGIG (reference sequence). Trimming shortened V by 2 bases and J by 8 bases, and 18 bases separated the two germline ends. CDR3 length: 15 residues. The CDR3 spells CAWSQTGKRGEKLFF. The CDR3 region has the DNA TGTGCCTGGAGTCAAACCGGGAAACGAGGGGAAAAACTGTTTTTT. The full variable domain, rest sourced from reference TRBV30 and TRBJ1-4, is SQTIHQWPATLVQPVGSPLSLECTVEGTSNPNLYWYRQAAGRGLQLLFYSVGIGQISSEVPQNLSASRPQDRQFILSSKKLLLSDSGFYLCAWSQTGKRGEKLFFGSGTQLSVL.